The TCR beta chain described here comes from a study of T-cell memory formation after mild COVID-19. From the 5' RACE reads, TCRdb called clonotypes with MiXCR, one entry per CDR3 protein. The repertoire has more than 350,000 distinct CDR3 sequences, around 20% of them found once; the top ten carry roughly an eighth. From germline, CDR1 is MNHEY and CDR2 SVGEGT. The CDR3 loop spans 14 amino acids. J gave up 4 bases and V 5 bases, and 8 bases lay outside the gene matches. Study-wide points: The SARS-CoV-2 specificity of second-wave clones reaching peak at day 37 remained unverified. There was a balanced CD4/CD8 profile in clones contracting day 15 to 85, and later expanders leaned CD4+.

This clonotype appeared once. Its antigen remains unidentified. The rearrangement uses TRBV6-2 or TRBV6-3 and TRBJ2-7, with 7 nucleotides matching TRBD2. The receptor comes from an adult woman who had mild COVID-19 (a few samples of this study predate the infection). Cell type and time point are not known. The sample comprised PBMCs or a T cell subset sorted from them (not recorded which). The CDR3, as DNA: TGTGCCAGCAGTCCGCTAGCGGACCATTACGAGCAGTACTTC. This translates into CASSPLADHYEQYF.